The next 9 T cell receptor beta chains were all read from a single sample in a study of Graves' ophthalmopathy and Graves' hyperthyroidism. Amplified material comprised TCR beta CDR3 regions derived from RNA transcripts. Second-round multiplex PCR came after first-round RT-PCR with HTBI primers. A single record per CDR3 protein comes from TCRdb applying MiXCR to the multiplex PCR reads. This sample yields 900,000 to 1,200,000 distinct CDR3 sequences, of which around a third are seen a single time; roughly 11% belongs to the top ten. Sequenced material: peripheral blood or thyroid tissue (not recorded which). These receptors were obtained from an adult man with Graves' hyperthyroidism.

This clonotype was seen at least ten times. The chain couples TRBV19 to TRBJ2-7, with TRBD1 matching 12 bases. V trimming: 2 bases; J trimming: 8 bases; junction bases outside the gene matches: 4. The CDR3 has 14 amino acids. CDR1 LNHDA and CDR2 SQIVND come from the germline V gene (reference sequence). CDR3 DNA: TGTGCCAGTAGTATATCCGGGACAGGGGGCCAGCAGTACTTC. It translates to CASSISGTGGQQYF.

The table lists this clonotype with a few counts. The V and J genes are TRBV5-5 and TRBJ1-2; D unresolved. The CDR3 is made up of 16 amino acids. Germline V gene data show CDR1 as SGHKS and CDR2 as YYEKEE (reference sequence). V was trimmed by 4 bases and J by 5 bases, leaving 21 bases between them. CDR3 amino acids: CASSPSGLKILYGYTF. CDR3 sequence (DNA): TGTGCCAGCAGCCCCTCCGGCCTCAAAATTCTATATGGCTACACCTTC.

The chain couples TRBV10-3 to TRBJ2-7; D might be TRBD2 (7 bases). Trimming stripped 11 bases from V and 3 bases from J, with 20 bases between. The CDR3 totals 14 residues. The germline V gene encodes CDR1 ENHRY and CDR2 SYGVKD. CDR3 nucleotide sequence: TGTGCCGGCAGCCCCTCCGGGGGGCGCTACGAGCAGTACTTC. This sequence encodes CAGSPSGGRYEQYF.

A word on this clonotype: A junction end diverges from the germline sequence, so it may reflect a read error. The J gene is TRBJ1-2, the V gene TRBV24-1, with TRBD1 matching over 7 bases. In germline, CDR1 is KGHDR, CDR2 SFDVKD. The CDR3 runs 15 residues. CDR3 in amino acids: CASSYPGQANYGYTF. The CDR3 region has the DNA TGTGCCAGCAGTTACCCCGGACAGGCGAACTATGGCTACACCTTC.

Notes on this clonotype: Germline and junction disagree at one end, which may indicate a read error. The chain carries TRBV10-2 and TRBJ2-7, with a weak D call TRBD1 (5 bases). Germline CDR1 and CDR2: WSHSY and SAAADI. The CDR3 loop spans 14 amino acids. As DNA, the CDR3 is TGCACCAGCAGGGCCCTCGGCATCTCCTACGAGCAGTACTTC. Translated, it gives CTSRALGISYEQYF.

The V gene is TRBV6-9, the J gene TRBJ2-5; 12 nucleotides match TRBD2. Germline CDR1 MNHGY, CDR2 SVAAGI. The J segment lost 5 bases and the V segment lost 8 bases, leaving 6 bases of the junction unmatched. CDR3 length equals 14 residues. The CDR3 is CASGPSGGAETQYF. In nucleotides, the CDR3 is TGTGCCAGCGGACCTAGCGGGGGGGCGGAGACCCAGTACTTC.

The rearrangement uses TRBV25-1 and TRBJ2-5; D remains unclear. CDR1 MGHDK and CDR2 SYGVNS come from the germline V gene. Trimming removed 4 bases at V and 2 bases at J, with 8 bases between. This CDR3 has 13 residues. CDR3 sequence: CASSVFTQETQYF. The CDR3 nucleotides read TGTGCCAGCAGTGTATTTACTCAAGAGACCCAGTACTTC.

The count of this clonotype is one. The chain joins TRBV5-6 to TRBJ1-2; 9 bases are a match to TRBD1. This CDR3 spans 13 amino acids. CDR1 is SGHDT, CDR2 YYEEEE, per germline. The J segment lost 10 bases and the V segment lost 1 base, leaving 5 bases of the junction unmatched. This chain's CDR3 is CASSLPGQGYYTF. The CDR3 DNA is TGTGCCAGCAGCTTGCCGGGACAGGGTTACTACACCTTC. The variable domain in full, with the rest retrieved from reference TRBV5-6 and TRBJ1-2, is DAGVTQSPTHLIKTRGQQVTLRCSPKSGHDTVSWYQQALGQGPQFIFQYYEEEERQRGNFPDRFSGHQFPNYSSELNVNALLLGDSALYLCASSLPGQGYYTFGSGTRLTVV.

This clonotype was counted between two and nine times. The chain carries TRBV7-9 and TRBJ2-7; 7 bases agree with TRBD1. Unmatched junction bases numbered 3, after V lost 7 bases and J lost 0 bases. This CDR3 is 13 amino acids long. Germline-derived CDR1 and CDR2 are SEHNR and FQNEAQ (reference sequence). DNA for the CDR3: TGTGCCAGCACAGACAGGGTCTCCTACGAGCAGTACTTC. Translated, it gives CASTDRVSYEQYF.